Below, one TCR beta chain is given with its context. These data are taken from a study of blood T cell repertoires in COVID-19. Across the whole study: Sources were T cells, B-cell-depleted T cells, or PBMCs; the material itself was cDNA or gDNA.

Recovered Cohort 3 donors showed two negative PCRs, clearance, or symptom resolution. Original methodology: For nucleated cells, counts were estimated from reference gene primer amplification. Libraries were prepared by immunoSEQ multiplex PCR; TCRdb keeps only in-frame clonotypes and omits some of them. The V and J calls and clone size come from that table; D and trimming were worked out from the DNA. The data contain roughly 450,000 clones, about 92% of them seen just once; the ten biggest clones take up under 0.7%. V lost 4 bases and J lost 0, with 9 bases in between. Germline CDR1 SNHLY, CDR2 FYNNEI. The CDR3 extends over 14 amino acids.

The sequencing sample was made of PBMCs or T cells enriched from blood (not recorded which). This TCR derives from a man aged 18 to 30 who had recovered from COVID-19. This sequence joins TRBV2 and TRBJ1-2, with no clear D. CDR3 amino acids: CASSGQDSNYGYTF. The CDR3 nucleotides are TGTGCCAGCAGTGGGCAGGATTCTAACTATGGCTACACCTTC.